This T cell receptor beta chain is from a study of molecular identifiers for immune sequencing clone quantification. Across the whole study: Naive CD8 cell RNA, from around 20,000 or 99,000 cells, was split five ways in replicates, with four sequenced.

This clonotype was picked up many times. Per the germline V gene, CDR1 is SEHNR and CDR2 is FQNEAQ (reference sequence). CDR3 size: 16 residues. V was shortened by 4 bases and J by 1 base, with 15 bases between the two germline ends. Bulk TCR libraries used previously described methods and listed TCR primers. TCRdb redid the calling of the PCR reads with MiXCR, one entry per CDR3 protein. The data contain some 89,000 distinct CDR3 sequences, 20% to 25% of them seen just once; the ten biggest clones take up about 0.99%. This chain links TRBV7-9 with TRBJ2-3, with unresolved D. The receptor was derived from a human donor in good health. Some libraries in this study had Jurkat cell RNA spiked in. Source material: naive CD8+ T cells from blood, with Jurkat cell RNA spiked in. The subset denotes: FACS-sorted CD8+CD4-CCR7+CD45RA+ naive T cells. The CDR3 loop is CASSSTLDPGTDTQYF. Written as DNA, the CDR3 is TGTGCCAGCAGCTCAACCCTTGATCCCGGCACAGATACGCAGTATTTT.